This TCR beta chain was identified during a study of blood T cell repertoires in COVID-19. Study details: From T cells, B-cell-depleted T cells, or PBMCs came the material, which was cDNA or gDNA.

In the source study's methods: Researchers report that nucleated cell counts were estimated from reference gene primer amplification. The assay was immunoSEQ multiplex PCR, and TCRdb's table has in-frame clones only and misses some. D and trimming come from the DNA, and the V and J calls and clone size come from that table. The sample consists of about 150,000 clones, 75% to 85% of them appearing once. Sequencing was done on a sample of peripheral blood. The receptor was isolated from a woman in her forties or fifties with acute or convalescent COVID-19.

The CDR3 region is CASSYSVQGRQPQHF. CDR3 DNA: TGTGCCAGCAGTTACTCGGTACAGGGCCGCCAGCCCCAGCATTTT. This chain joins TRBV6-2 or TRBV6-3 and TRBJ1-5, with D maybe TRBD1 (6 bases). CDR1 MNHEY and CDR2 SVGEGT come from the germline V gene. With 0 bases removed from V and 7 bases from J, the gap between germline ends came to 13 bases. The CDR3 is 15 residues long.